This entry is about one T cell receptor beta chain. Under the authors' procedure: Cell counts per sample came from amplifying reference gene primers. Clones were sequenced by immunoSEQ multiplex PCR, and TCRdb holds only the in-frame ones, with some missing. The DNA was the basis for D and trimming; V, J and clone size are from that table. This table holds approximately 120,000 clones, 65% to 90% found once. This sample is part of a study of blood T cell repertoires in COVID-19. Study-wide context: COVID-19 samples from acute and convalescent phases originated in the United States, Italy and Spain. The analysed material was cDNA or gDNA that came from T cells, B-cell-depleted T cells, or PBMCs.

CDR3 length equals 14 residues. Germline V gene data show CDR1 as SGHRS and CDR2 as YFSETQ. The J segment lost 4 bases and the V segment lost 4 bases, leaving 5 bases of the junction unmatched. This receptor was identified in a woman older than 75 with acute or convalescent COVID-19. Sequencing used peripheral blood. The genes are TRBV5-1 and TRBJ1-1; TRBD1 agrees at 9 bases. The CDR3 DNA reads TGCGCCAGCAGCCCGACAGGGGGGGCCACTGAAGCTTTCTTT. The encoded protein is CASSPTGGATEAFF.